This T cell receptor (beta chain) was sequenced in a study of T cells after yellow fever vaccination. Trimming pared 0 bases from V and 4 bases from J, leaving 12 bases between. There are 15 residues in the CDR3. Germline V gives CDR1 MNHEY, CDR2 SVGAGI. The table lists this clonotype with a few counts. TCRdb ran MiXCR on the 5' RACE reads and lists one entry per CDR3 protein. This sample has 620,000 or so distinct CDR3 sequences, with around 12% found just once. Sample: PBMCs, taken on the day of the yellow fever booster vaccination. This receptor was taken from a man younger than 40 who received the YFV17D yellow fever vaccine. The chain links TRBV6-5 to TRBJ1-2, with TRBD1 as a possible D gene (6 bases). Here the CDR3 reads CASSYSGEGGYGYTF. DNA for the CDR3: TGTGCCAGCAGTTACTCGGGGGAAGGGGGCTATGGCTACACCTTC.